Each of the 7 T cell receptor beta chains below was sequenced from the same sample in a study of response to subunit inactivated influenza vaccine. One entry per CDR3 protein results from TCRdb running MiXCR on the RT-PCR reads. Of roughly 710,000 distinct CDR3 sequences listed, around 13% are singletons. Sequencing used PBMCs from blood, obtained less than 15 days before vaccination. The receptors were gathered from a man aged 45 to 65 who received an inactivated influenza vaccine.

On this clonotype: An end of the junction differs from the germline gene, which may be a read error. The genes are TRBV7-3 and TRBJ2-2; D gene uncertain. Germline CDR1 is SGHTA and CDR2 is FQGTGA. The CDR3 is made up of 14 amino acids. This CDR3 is CAISLQHLSGELFF. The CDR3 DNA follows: TGTGCCATCAGCCTACAACATTTGTCCGGGGAGCTGTTTTTT.

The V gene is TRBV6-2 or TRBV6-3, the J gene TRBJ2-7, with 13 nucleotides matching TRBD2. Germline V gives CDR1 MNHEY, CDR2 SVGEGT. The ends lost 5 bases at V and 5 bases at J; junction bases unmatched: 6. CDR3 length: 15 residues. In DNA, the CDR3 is TGTGCCAGCAGTAAAGGACTAGCGGGAGAGAACGAGCAGTACTTC. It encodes CASSKGLAGENEQYF.

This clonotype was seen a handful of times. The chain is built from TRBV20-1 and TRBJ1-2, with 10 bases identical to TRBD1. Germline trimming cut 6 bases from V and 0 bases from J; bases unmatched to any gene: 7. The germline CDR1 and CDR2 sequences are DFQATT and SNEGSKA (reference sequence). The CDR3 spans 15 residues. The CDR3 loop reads CSATPGTGANYGYTF. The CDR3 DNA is TGCAGTGCAACCCCCGGGACAGGGGCTAACTATGGCTACACCTTC.

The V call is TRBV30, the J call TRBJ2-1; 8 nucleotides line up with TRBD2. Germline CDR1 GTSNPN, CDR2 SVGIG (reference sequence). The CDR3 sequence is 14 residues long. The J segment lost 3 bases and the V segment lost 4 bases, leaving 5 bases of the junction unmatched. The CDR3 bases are TGTGCCTGGAAGGAGCGGGAGTTCTACAATGAGCAGTTCTTC. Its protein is CAWKEREFYNEQFF.

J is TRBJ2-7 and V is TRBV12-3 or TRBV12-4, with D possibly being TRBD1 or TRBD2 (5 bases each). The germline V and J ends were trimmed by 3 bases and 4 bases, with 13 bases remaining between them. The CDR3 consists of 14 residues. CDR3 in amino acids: CASSLGPRKYEQYF. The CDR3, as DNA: TGTGCCAGCAGTTTGGGACCGAGGAAGTACGAGCAGTACTTC.

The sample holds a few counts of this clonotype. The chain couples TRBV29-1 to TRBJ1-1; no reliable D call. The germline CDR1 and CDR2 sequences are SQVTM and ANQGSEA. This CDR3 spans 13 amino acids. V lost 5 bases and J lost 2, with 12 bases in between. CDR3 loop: CSVMGSLNTEAFF. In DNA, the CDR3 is TGCAGCGTTATGGGGTCACTTAACACTGAAGCTTTCTTT.

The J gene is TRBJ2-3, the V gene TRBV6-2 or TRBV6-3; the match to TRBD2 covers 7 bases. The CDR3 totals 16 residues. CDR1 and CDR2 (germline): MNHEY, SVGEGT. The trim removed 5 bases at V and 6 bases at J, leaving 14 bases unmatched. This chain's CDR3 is CASSTREAGSSDTQYF. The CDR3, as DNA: TGTGCCAGCAGTACACGGGAGGCGGGGTCCTCCGATACGCAGTATTTT.